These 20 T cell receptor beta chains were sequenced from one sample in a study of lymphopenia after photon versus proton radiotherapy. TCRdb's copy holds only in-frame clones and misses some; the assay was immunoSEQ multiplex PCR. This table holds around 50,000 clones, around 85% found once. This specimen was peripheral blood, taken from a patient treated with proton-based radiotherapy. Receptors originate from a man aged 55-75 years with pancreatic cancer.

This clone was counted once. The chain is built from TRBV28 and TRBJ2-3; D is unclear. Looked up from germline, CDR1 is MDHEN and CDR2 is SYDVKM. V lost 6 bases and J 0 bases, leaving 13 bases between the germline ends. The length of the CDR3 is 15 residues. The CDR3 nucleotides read TGTGCCAGCAGGGGGTCGACGGCTAGCACAGATACGCAGTATTTT. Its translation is CASRGSTASTDTQYF.

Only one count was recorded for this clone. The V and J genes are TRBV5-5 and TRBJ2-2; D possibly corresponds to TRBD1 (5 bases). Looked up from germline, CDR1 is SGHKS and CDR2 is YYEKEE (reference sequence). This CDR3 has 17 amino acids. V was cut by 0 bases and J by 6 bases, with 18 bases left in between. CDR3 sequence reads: CASSLVAIRVSAGELFF. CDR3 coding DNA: TGTGCCAGCAGCTTGGTAGCTATCAGGGTGTCGGCCGGGGAGCTGTTTTTT.

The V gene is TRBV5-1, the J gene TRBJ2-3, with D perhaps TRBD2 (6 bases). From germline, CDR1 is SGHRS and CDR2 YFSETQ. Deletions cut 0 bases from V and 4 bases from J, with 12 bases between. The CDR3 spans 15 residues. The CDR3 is CASSLVGGPADTQYF. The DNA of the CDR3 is TGCGCCAGCAGCTTGGTAGGAGGGCCGGCAGATACGCAGTATTTT. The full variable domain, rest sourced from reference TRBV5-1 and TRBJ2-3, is KAGVTQTPRYLIKTRGQQVTLSCSPISGHRSVSWYQQTPGQGLQFLFEYFSETQRNKGNFPGRFSGRQFSNSRSEMNVSTLELGDSALYLCASSLVGGPADTQYFGPGTRLTVL.

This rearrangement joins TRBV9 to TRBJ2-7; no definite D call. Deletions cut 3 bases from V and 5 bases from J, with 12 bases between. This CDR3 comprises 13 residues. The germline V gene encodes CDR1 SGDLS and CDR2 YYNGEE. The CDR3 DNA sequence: TGTGCCAGCAGCGAGGCGAATGGGGACGAGCAGTACTTC. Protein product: CASSEANGDEQYF.

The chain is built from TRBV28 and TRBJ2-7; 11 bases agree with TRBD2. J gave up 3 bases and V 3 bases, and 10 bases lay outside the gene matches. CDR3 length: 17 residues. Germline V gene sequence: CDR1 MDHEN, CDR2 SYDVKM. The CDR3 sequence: CASSFLTSGGAGYEQYF. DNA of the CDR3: TGTGCCAGCAGTTTCCTCACTAGCGGGGGCGCAGGCTACGAGCAGTACTTC.

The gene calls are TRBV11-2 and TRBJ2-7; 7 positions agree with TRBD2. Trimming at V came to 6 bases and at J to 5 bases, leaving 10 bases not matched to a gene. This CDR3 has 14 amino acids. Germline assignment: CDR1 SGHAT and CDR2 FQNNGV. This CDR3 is CASREAGVSNEQYF. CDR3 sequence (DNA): TGTGCCAGCAGGGAGGCGGGGGTCTCGAACGAGCAGTACTTC.

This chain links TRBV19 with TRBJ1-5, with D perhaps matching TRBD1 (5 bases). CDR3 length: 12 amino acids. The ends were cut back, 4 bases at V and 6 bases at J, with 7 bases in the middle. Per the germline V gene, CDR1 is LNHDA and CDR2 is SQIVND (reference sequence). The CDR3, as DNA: TGTGCCAGTAGTACAGGGACTCAGCCCCAGCATTTT. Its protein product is CASSTGTQPQHF.

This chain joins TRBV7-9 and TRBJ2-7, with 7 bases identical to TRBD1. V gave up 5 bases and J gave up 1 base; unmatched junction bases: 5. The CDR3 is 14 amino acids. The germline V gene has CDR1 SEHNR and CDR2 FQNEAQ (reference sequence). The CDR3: CASSQDRRSYEQYF. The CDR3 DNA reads TGTGCCAGCAGCCAGGACAGGAGATCCTACGAGCAGTACTTC.

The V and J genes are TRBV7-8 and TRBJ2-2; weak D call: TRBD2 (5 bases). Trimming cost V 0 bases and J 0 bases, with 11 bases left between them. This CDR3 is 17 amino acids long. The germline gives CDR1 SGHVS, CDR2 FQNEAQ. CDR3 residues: CASSLARRFANTGELFF. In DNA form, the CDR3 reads TGTGCCAGCAGCTTAGCGAGGAGGTTCGCGAACACCGGGGAGCTGTTTTTT.

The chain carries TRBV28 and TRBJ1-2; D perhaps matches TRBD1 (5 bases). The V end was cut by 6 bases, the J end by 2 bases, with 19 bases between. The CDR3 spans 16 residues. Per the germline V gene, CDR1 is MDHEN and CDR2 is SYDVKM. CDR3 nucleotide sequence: TGTGCCAGCAGCCGGGGGGGAGGCGGCCAAAACTATGGCTACACCTTC. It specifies CASSRGGGGQNYGYTF.

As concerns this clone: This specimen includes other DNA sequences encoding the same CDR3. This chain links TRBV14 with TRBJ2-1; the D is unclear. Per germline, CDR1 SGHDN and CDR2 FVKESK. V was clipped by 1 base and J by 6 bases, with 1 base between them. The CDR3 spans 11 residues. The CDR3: CASSQVNEQFF. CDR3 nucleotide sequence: TGTGCCAGCAGCCAAGTCAATGAGCAGTTCTTC.

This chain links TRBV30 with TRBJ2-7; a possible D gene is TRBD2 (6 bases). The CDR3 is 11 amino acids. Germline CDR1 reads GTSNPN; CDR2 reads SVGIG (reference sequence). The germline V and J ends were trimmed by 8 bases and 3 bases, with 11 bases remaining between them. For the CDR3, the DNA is TGTGCCGTTAGCGGCCTCTACGAGCAGTACTTC. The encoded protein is CAVSGLYEQYF.

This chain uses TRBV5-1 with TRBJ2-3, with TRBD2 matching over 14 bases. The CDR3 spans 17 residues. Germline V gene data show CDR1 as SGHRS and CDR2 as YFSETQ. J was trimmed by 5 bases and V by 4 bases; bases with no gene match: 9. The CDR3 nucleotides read TGCGCCAGCAGCCTAGAGACTAGCGGGAGGGCCGAAGATACGCAGTATTTT. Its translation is CASSLETSGRAEDTQYF.

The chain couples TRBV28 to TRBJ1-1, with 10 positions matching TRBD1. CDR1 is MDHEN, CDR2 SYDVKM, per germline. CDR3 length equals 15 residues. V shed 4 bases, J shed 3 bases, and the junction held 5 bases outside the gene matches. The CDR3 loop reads CASSSGGQGYTEAFF. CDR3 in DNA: TGTGCCAGCAGTTCGGGGGGACAGGGGTACACTGAAGCTTTCTTT. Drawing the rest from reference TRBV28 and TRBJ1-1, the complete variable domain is DVKVTQSSRYLVKRTGEKVFLECVQDMDHENMFWYRQDPGLGLRLIYFSYDVKMKEKGDIPEGYSVSREKKERFSLILESASTNQTSMYLCASSSGGQGYTEAFFGQGTRLTVV.

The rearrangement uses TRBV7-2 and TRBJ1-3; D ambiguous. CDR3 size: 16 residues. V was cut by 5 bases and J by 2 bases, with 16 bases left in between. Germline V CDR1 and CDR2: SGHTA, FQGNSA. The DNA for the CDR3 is TGTGCCAGCAGCCTCAGACGGGCAGGACCTGGAAACACCATATATTTT. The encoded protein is CASSLRRAGPGNTIYF.

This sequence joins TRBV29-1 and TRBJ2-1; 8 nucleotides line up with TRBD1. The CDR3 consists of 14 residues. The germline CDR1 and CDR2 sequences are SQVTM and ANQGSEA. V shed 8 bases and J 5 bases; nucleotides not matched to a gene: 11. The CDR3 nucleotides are TGCAGCTCCGAAGGGACAGGTCTAGACAATGAGCAGTTCTTC. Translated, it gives CSSEGTGLDNEQFF.

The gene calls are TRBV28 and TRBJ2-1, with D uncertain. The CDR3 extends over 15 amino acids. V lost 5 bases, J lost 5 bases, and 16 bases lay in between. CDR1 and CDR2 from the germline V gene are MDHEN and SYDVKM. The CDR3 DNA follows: TGTGCCAGCAGTCTATCGGTCACACGGGACAATGAGCAGTTCTTC. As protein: CASSLSVTRDNEQFF.

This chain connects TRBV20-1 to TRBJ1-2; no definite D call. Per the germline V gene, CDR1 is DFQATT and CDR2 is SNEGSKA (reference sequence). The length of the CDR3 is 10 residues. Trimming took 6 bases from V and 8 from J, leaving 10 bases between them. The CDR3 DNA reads TGCAGTGCAGGAGACCAAGGCTACACCTTC. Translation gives CSAGDQGYTF.

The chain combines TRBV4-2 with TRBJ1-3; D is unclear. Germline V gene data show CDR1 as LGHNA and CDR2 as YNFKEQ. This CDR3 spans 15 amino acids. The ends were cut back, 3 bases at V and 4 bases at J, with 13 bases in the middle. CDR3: CASSHNLGAGNTIYF. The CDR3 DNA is TGTGCCAGCAGCCACAACCTGGGTGCCGGAAACACCATATATTTT.

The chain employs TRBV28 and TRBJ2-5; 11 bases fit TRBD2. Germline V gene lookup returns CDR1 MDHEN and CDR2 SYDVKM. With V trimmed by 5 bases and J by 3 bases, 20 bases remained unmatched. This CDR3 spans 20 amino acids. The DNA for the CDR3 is TGTGCCAGCAGTCCCTTATCCACCTTTACTAGCGGGAGCATTAAAGAGACCCAGTACTTC. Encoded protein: CASSPLSTFTSGSIKETQYF.